This T cell receptor beta chain was observed in a study of spatial heterogeneity in lung cancer. Study information: In cases with available follow-up PBMC samples, these were sequenced at a median of about 25 months after resection. Beta-chain sequences consistently outnumbered alpha-chain sequences in detection.

With regard to this clonotype: Its antigen is unknown.

A unique molecular identifier was carried by every single TCR cDNA molecule. TCRdb re-analysed the 5' RACE reads in MiXCR, keeping a single row per CDR3 protein. The top ten clones hold 35% of a sample with around 47,000 distinct CDR3 sequences, about 7.4% of them seen once. The time point here: blood at routine non-recurrence follow-up after resection. Unsorted whole RNA from tumor, nontumor lung or frozen PBMC underwent sequencing. Germline lookup yields CDR1 WNHNN and CDR2 SYGVQD (reference sequence). The length of the CDR3 is 13 residues. V shed 6 bases and J shed 5 bases, with 11 bases lying between them. Points from the study as a whole: Compared with follow-up, resection was when ubiquitous expanded tumor TCRs appeared in blood more.

The sequenced sample was PBMCs, obtained at follow-up. The V and J genes are TRBV10-1 and TRBJ2-1; D is possibly TRBD1 (5 bases). This receptor was identified in a female donor with early-stage non-small cell lung cancer. The CDR3 here is CASRADTHNEQFF. CDR3 DNA sequence: TGCGCCAGCAGGGCGGACACCCACAATGAGCAGTTCTTC.